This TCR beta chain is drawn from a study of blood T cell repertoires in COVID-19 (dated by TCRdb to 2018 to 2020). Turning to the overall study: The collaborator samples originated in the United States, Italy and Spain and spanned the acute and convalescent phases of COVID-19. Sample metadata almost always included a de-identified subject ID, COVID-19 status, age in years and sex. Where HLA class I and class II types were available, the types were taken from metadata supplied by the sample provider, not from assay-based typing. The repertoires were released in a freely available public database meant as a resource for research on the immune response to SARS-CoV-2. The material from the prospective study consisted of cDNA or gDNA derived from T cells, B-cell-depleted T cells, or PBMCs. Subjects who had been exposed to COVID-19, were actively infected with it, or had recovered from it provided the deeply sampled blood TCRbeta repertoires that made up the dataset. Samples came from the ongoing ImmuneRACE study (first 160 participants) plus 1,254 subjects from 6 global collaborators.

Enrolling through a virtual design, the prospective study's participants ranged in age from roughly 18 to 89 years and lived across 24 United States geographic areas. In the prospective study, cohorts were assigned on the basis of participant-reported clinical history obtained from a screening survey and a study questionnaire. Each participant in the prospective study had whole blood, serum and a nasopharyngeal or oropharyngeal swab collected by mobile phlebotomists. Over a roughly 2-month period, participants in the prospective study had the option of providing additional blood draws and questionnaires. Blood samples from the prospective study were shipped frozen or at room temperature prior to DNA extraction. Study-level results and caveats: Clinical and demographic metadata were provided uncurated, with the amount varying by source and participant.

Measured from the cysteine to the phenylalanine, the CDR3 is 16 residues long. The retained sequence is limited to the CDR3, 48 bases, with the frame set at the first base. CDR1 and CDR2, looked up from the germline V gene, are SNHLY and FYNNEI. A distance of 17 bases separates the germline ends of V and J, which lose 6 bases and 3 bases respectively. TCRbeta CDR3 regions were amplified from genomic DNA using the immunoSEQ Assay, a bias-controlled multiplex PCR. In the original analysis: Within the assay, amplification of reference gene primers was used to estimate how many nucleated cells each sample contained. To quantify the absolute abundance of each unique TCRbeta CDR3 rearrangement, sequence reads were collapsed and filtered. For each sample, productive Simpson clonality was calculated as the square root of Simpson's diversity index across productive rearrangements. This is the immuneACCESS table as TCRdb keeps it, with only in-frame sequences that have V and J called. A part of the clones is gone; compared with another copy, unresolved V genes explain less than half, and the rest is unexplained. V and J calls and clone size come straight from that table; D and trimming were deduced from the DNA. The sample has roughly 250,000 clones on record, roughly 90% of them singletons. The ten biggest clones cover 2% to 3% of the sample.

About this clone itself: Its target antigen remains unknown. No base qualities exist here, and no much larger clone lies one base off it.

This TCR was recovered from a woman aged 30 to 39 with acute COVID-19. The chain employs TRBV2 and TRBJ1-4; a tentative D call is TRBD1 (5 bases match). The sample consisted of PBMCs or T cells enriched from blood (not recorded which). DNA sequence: TGTGCCAGCAGATCGCCGGGGAGGGGACCTAATGAAAAACTGTTTTTT. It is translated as CASRSPGRGPNEKLFF.